These 14 T cell receptor beta chains originate from one sample sequenced in a study of siplizumab effects on memory and regulatory T cells. The method was immunoSEQ multiplex PCR; TCRdb's version includes in-frame clones alone and lacks a portion of them. The profile shows roughly 82,000 clones, roughly 87% of them singletons. Source material: Tregs sorted from blood. The receptors derive from a human donor in good health.

V gene TRBV6-1 combines with J gene TRBJ2-7; 7 bases align to TRBD2. Germline trimming cut 5 bases from V and 5 bases from J; bases unmatched to any gene: 9. CDR3 length: 14 residues. In germline, CDR1 is MNHNS, CDR2 SASEGT. DNA of the CDR3: TGTGCCAGCAGTTTCCAGGGAGGGGTGGACGAGCAGTACTTC. This translates into CASSFQGGVDEQYF.

The CDR3 sequence: CASSQERAETWGRNEQFF. The CDR3 DNA is TGTGCCAGCAGCCAAGAGAGGGCCGAGACTTGGGGGAGGAATGAGCAGTTCTTC. This sequence joins TRBV4-2 and TRBJ2-1; D perhaps matches TRBD2 (6 bases). This CDR3 contains 18 residues. With 0 bases removed from V and 7 bases from J, the gap between germline ends came to 22 bases. Germline V gene lookup returns CDR1 LGHNA and CDR2 YNFKEQ.

V gene TRBV10-3 combines with J gene TRBJ1-1; D gene ambiguous. Germline CDR1 and CDR2: ENHRY and SYGVKD. V shed 8 bases and J shed 8 bases, with 9 bases lying between them. This CDR3 has 10 residues. The CDR3 nucleotides read TGTGCCATCGGGATGGGGGAAGCTTTCTTT. Its translation: CAIGMGEAFF.

V is TRBV7-3 and J is TRBJ2-3; 15 nucleotides align to TRBD2. CDR1 is SGHTA and CDR2 is FQGTGA in the germline V gene. Trimming removed 5 bases from V and 5 bases from J; junction bases left unmatched: 8. This CDR3 comprises 17 residues. As DNA, the CDR3 is TGTGCCAGCAGCCTCGTCCCGGGACTAGCGGGGGGAGATACGCAGTATTTT. It codes for CASSLVPGLAGGDTQYF.

The chain couples TRBV9 to TRBJ2-1; a weak D match, TRBD2 (5 bases). The germline V and J ends were trimmed by 0 bases and 9 bases, with 13 bases remaining between them. The CDR3 spans 14 residues. Germline-derived CDR1 and CDR2 are SGDLS and YYNGEE. CDR3 in DNA: TGTGCCAGCAGCGTAGGGACCGCGGGTGGTGAGCAGTTCTTC. Amino acid sequence: CASSVGTAGGEQFF.

The V gene is TRBV19, the J gene TRBJ2-6; D is uncertain. CDR3 length: 16 residues. Germline V lookup: CDR1 LNHDA, CDR2 SQIVND (reference sequence). The ends were cut back, 6 bases at V and 2 bases at J, with 14 bases in the middle. The CDR3 region has the DNA TGTGCCAGTAGGCCGACCGGGTTTGCTGGGGCCAACGTCCTGACTTTC. Translated, it gives CASRPTGFAGANVLTF.

This clone came up a few times. The genes are TRBV18 and TRBJ1-1; TRBD1 might be the D (6 bases). V lost 3 bases and J lost 2, with 13 bases in between. CDR1 and CDR2 (germline): KGHSH, LQKENI. The CDR3 contains 15 residues. The CDR3 DNA sequence: TGTGCCAGCTCACCGGTCGGGGGCCCCAACACTGAAGCTTTCTTT. Its translation is CASSPVGGPNTEAFF.

The J gene is TRBJ1-1, the V gene TRBV11-2; unclear D gene. The V and J ends lost 7 bases and 5 bases respectively, with 14 bases between them. From germline, CDR1 is SGHAT and CDR2 FQNNGV. The CDR3 extends over 13 amino acids. As DNA, the CDR3 is TGTGCCAGCACCCCCAGGAGGGAGACTGAAGCTTTCTTT. Translated: CASTPRRETEAFF.

The J gene is TRBJ2-3, the V gene TRBV7-9; D perhaps matches TRBD1 (5 bases). The V end was cut by 5 bases, the J end by 0 bases, with 9 bases between. The CDR3 is 14 residues long. CDR1 SEHNR and CDR2 FQNEAQ come from the germline V gene (reference sequence). The CDR3 is CASSQGHSTDTQYF. CDR3 coding DNA: TGTGCCAGCAGCCAAGGACACAGCACAGATACGCAGTATTTT.

Here the CDR3 DNA reads TGTGCCAGCTCACCAGGGAAAGGGCTTCAGAACACTGAAGCTTTCTTT. This codes for CASSPGKGLQNTEAFF. This sequence joins TRBV18 and TRBJ1-1, with D uncertain. This CDR3 is built from 16 residues. Germline V gene sequence: CDR1 KGHSH, CDR2 LQKENI. V was trimmed by 2 bases and J by 1 base, leaving 14 bases between them.

The chain carries TRBV27 and TRBJ1-1, with D maybe TRBD1 (5 bases). The CDR3 runs 12 residues. CDR1 MNHEY and CDR2 SMNVEV come from the germline V gene (reference sequence). The V gene lost 8 bases and the J gene lost 4 bases, with 11 bases spanning the gap. CDR3 sequence: CASGTTPTEAFF. CDR3 nucleotides: TGTGCCAGCGGGACGACACCCACTGAAGCTTTCTTT.

The chain joins TRBV2 to TRBJ2-3, with a possible D match to TRBD2 (7 bases). This CDR3 comprises 14 residues. Germline values: CDR1 SNHLY, CDR2 FYNNEI. Trimming took off 6 bases at V and 1 base at J, with 11 bases between the two ends. The CDR3 bases are TGTGCCAGCAGAAGGGGGGGAGGCACAGATACGCAGTATTTT. This gives the protein CASRRGGGTDTQYF.

This chain uses TRBV2 with TRBJ1-4; weak D call: TRBD1 (5 bases). V lost 3 bases, J lost 6 bases, and 14 bases lay in between. The CDR3 totals 15 residues. CDR1 and CDR2 (germline): SNHLY, FYNNEI. CDR3 sequence reads: CASSEGGSAHEKLFF. In DNA, the CDR3 is TGTGCCAGCAGTGAGGGGGGATCCGCCCATGAAAAACTGTTTTTT. Drawing the rest from reference TRBV2 and TRBJ1-4, the complete variable domain is EPEVTQTPSHQVTQMGQEVILRCVPISNHLYFYWYRQILGQKVEFLVSFYNNEISEKSEIFDDQFSVERPDGSNFTLKIRSTKLEDSAMYFCASSEGGSAHEKLFFGSGTQLSVL.

This clone has a single count. The chain couples TRBV20-1 to TRBJ2-7; D is unclear. There are 11 residues in the CDR3. V lost 6 bases and J lost 7, with 13 bases in between. Germline V lookup: CDR1 DFQATT, CDR2 SNEGSKA (reference sequence). This CDR3 reads CSASLVGEQYF. The CDR3 DNA sequence: TGCAGTGCCTCCTTGGTGGGAGAGCAGTACTTC.